This TCR beta chain derives from a study of blood T cell repertoires in COVID-19. Clones were read by immunoSEQ multiplex PCR, and TCRdb kept only the in-frame ones, dropping some. The sample holds over 250,000 clones, more than 80% seen once. The CDR3 contains 16 residues. The germline gives CDR1 LNHDA, CDR2 SQIVND (reference sequence). V lost 5 bases to trimming and J lost 1 base; unmatched junction nucleotides: 4. This TCR was sampled from a woman in her forties or fifties with COVID-19, enrolled during active disease. The sample taken for sequencing was peripheral blood. The chain has TRBV19 and TRBJ2-5; TRBD2 matches 13 bases. The CDR3: CASSPRLAGGQETQYF. For the CDR3, the DNA is TGTGCCAGTAGTCCTAGACTAGCGGGAGGCCAAGAGACCCAGTACTTC.